Only a few counts were recorded for the clone carrying this TCR beta chain. The data are from a study of radiation and T cells in renal cell carcinoma. The time point is: baseline pretreatment blood. Treatment given: 15 Gy SBRT to primary tumor, nephrectomy 4 weeks later. Serial blood draws occurred at baseline and 2 and 4 weeks post-SBRT. Per germline, CDR1 LNHDA and CDR2 SQIVND (reference sequence). Between the trimmed V and J ends, which lost 6 bases and 4 bases, there was a span of 7 bases. This CDR3 is 12 amino acids long. The table came from immunoSEQ multiplex PCR; TCRdb's copy has only in-frame clones and leaves some out. The table lists 150,000 or so clones, about 85% of them singletons, with around 4% in the top ten.

The sequenced sample was blood, obtained from a patient whose treatment included radiotherapy and nephrectomy. The source is a woman between 70 and 85 years old with renal cell carcinoma. The genes are TRBV19 and TRBJ1-5; D is unresolved. CDR3 protein: CASSHLNQPQHF. For the CDR3, the DNA is TGTGCCAGTAGCCATCTTAATCAGCCCCAGCATTTT.